This TCR beta chain stems from a study of blood T cell repertoires in COVID-19. About the research overall: Whether acute or convalescent, the COVID-19 samples came from the United States, Italy and Spain. Sample material is recorded as cDNA or gDNA derived from T cells, B-cell-depleted T cells, or PBMCs.

This clone appeared a few times. In the original workflow: Estimation of nucleated cell counts was performed using reference gene primer amplification. Clones were read by immunoSEQ multiplex PCR, and TCRdb kept only the in-frame ones, dropping some. That table is the source of V, J and clone size, and D and trimming were worked out from the DNA. The sample consists of around 90,000 clones, 88% of them appearing once. Enrolled during active infection, Seattle patients were then followed longitudinally. The TCR comes from a man aged 45-65 years with COVID-19, enrolled during active disease. Sequencing was performed on peripheral blood.

This CDR3 reads CATSDLDRDFKTF. As DNA, the CDR3 is TGTGCCACCAGTGACCTGGACAGGGACTTTAAAACCTTC. The rearrangement joins TRBV24-1 to TRBJ1-2; 8 nucleotides agree with TRBD1. Germline V CDR1 and CDR2: KGHDR, SFDVKD. The length of the CDR3 is 13 residues. J lost 14 bases, V lost 4 bases, and 11 bases had no gene match.